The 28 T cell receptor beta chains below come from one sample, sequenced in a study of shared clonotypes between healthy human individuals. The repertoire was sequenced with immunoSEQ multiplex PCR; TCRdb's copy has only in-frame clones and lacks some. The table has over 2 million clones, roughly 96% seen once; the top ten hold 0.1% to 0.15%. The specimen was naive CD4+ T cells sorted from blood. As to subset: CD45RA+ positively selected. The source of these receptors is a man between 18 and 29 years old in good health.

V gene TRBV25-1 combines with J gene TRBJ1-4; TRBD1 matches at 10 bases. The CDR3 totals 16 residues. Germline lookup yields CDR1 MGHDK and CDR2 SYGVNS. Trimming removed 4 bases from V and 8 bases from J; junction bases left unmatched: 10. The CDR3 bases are TGTGCCAGCAGTGTATTCCCGGGACAGGGGACAGAAAAACTGTTTTTT. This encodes CASSVFPGQGTEKLFF.

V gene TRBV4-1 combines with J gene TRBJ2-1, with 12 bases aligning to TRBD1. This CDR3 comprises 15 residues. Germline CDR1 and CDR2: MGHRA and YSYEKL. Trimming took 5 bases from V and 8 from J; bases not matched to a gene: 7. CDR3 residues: CASSEPGQGAYEQFF. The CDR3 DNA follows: TGCGCCAGCAGCGAGCCGGGACAGGGGGCCTATGAGCAGTTCTTC.

The CDR3 here is CASSSSGGGGTGELFF. The CDR3 bases are TGTGCCAGCAGTTCCTCAGGGGGAGGAGGCACCGGGGAGCTGTTTTTT. This chain joins TRBV6-5 and TRBJ2-2, with D possibly TRBD1 on 7 matching bases. V lost 4 bases and J lost 4, with 16 bases in between. The germline V gene encodes CDR1 MNHEY and CDR2 SVGAGI. The CDR3 is made up of 16 amino acids.

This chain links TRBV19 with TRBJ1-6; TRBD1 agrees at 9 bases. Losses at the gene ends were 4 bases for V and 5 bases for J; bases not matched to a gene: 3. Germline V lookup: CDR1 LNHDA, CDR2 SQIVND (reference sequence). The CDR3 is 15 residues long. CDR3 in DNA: TGTGCCAGTAGTAAACGGACAGGGGATAATTCACCCCTCCACTTT. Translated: CASSKRTGDNSPLHF.

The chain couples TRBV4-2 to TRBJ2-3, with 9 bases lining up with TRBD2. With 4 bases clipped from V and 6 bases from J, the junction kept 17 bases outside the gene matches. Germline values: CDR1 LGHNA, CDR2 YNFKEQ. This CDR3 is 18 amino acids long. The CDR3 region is CASSPPWVAGARRDTQYF. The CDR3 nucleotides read TGTGCCAGCAGCCCGCCGTGGGTAGCGGGGGCCCGTAGGGATACGCAGTATTTT.

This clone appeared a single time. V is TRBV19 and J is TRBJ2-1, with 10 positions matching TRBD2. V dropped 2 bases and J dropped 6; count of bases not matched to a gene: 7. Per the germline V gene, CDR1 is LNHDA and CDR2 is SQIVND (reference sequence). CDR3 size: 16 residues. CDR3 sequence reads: CASSISSGGAPNEQFF. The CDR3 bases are TGTGCCAGTAGTATAAGCAGCGGGGGGGCCCCCAATGAGCAGTTCTTC.

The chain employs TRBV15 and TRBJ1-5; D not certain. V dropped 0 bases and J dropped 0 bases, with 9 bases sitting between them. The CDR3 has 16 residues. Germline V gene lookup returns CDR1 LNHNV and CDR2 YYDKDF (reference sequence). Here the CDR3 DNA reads TGTGCCACCAGCAGAGATTGGCAGAATAGCAATCAGCCCCAGCATTTT. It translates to CATSRDWQNSNQPQHF. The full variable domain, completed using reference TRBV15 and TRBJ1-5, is DAMVIQNPRYQVTQFGKPVTLSCSQTLNHNVMYWYQQKSSQAPKLLFHYYDKDFNNEADTPDNFQSRRPNTSFCFLDIRSPGLGDTAMYLCATSRDWQNSNQPQHFGDGTRLSIL.

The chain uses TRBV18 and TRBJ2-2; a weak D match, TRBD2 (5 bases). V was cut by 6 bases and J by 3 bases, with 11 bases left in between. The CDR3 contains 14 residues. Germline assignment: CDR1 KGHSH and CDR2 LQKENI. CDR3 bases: TGTGCCAGCTCCCGCGACTACCACACCGGGGAGCTGTTTTTT. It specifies CASSRDYHTGELFF.

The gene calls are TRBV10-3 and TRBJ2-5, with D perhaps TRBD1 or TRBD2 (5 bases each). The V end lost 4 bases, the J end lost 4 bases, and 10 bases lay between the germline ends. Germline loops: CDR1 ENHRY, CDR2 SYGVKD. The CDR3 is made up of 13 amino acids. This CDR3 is CAISGGAVETQYF. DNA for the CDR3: TGTGCCATCAGTGGAGGGGCCGTAGAGACCCAGTACTTC.

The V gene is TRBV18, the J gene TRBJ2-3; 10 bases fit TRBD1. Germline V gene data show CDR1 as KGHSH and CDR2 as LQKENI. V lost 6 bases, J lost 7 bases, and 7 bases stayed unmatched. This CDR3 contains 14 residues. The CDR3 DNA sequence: TGTGCCAGCTCGCCGGGGACAGGGGAATATACGCAGTATTTT. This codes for CASSPGTGEYTQYF. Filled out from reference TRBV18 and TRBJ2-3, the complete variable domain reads NAGVMQNPRHLVRRRGQEARLRCSPMKGHSHVYWYRQLPEEGLKFMVYLQKENIIDESGMPKERFSAEFPKEGPSILRIQQVVRGDSAAYFCASSPGTGEYTQYFGPGTRLTVL.

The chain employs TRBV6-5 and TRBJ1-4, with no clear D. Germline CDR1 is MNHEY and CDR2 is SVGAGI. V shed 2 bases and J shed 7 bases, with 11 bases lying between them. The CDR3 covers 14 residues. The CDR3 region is CASSYRLTAEKLFF. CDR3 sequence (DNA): TGTGCCAGCAGTTACAGGCTTACGGCTGAAAAACTGTTTTTT.

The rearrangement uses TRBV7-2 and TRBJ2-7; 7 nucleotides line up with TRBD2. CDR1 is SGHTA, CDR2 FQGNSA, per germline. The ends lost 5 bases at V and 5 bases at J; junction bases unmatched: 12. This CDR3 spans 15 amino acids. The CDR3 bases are TGTGCCAGCAGCGTCCCGGGAGGTAATTCCCACGAGCAGTACTTC. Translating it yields CASSVPGGNSHEQYF.

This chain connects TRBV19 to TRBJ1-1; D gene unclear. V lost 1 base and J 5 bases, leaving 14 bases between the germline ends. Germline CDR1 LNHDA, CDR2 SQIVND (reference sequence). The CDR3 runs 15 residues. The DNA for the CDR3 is TGTGCCAGTAGTATAGCCCCCCGGACGGGTACTGAAGCTTTCTTT. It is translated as CASSIAPRTGTEAFF.

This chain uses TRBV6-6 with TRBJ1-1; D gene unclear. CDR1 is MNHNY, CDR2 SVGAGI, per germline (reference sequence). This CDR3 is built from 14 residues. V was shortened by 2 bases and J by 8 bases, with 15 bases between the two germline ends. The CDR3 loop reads CASSYPIVGQEAFF. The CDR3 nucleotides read TGTGCCAGCAGTTACCCTATCGTGGGCCAGGAAGCTTTCTTT.

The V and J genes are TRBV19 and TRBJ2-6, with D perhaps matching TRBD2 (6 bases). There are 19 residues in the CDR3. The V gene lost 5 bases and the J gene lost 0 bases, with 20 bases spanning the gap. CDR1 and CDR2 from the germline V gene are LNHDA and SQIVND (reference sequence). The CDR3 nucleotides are TGTGCCAGTAGTCTAGTGGGGACTCGAACACACTCTGGGGCCAACGTCCTGACTTTC. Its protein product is CASSLVGTRTHSGANVLTF.

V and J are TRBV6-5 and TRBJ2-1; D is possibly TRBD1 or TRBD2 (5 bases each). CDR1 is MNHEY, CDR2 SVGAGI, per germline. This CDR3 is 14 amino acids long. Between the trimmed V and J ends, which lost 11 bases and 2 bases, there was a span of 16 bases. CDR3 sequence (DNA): TGTGCCTCCCCGGGGCCCGCTACCTACAATGAGCAGTTCTTC. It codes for CASPGPATYNEQFF.

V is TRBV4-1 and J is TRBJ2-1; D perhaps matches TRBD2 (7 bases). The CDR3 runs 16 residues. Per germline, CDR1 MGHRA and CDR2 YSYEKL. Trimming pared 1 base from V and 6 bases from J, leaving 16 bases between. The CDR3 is CASSQVLGGRGNEQFF. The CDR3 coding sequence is TGCGCCAGCAGCCAAGTCCTCGGGGGGCGGGGCAATGAGCAGTTCTTC.

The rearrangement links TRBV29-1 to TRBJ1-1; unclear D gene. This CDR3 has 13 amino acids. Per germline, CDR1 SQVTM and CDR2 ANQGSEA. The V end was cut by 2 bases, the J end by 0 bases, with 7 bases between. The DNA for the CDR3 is TGCAGCGTTGAAAAGTTGTTGAACACTGAAGCTTTCTTT. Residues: CSVEKLLNTEAFF. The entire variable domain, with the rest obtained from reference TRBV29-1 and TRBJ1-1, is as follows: SAVISQKPSRDICQRGTSLTIQCQVDSQVTMMFWYRQQPGQSLTLIATANQGSEATYESGFVIDKFPISRPNLTFSTLTVSNMSPEDSSIYLCSVEKLLNTEAFFGQGTRLTVV.

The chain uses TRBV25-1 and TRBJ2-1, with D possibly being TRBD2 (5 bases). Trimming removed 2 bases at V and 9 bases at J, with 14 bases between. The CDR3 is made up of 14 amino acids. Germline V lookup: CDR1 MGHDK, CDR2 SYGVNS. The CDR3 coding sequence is TGTGCCAGCAGTGAAGAGGGCGTAGTAGGTGAGCAGTTCTTC. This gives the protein CASSEEGVVGEQFF.

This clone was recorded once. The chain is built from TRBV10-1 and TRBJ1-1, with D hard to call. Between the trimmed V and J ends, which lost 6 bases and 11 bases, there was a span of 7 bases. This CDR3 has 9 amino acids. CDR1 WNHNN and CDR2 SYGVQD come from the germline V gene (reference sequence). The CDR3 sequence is CASRGCAFF. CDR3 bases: TGCGCCAGCAGAGGATGCGCTTTCTTT.

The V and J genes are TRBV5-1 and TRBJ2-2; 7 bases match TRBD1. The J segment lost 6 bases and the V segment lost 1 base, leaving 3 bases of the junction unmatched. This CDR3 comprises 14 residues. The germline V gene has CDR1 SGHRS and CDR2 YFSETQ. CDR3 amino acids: CASSLSGTAGELFF. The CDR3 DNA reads TGCGCCAGCAGCTTGTCCGGGACAGCCGGGGAGCTGTTTTTT.

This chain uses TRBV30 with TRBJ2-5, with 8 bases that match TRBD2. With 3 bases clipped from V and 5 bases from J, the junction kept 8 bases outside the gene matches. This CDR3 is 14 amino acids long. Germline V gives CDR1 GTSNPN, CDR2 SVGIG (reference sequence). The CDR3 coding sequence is TGTGCCTGGAGCGGGGGGGCTATTTTGGAGACCCAGTACTTC. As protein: CAWSGGAILETQYF.

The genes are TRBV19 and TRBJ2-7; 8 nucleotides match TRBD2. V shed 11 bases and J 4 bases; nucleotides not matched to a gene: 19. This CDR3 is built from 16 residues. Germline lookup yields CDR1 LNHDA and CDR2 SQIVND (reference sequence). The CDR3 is CASKGSGGPALYEQYF. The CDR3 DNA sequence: TGTGCCTCTAAGGGGTCGGGAGGGCCCGCTTTGTACGAGCAGTACTTC.

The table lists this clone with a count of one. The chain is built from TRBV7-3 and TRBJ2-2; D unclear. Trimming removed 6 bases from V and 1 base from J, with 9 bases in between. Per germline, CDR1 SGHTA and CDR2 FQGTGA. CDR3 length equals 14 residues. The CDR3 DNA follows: TGTGCCAGCAGGAGGTATTTGAACACCGGGGAGCTGTTTTTT. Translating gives CASRRYLNTGELFF.

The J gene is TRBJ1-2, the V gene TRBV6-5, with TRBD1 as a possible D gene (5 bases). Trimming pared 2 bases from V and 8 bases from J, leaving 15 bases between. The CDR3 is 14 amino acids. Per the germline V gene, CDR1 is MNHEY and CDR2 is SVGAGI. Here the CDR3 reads CASSYRGFATGYTF. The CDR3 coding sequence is TGTGCCAGCAGTTACCGGGGGTTTGCCACCGGCTACACCTTC.

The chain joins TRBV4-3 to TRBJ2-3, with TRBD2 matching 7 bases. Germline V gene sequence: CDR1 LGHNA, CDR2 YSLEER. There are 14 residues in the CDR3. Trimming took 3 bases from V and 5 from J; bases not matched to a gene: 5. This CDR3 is CASSQGLAGDTQYF. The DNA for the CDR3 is TGCGCCAGCAGCCAGGGGTTAGCGGGAGATACGCAGTATTTT.

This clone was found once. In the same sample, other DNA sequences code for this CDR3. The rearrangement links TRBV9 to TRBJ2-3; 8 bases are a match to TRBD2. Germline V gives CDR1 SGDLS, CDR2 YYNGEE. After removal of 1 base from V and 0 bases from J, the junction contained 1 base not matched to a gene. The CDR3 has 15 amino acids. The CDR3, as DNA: TGTGCCAGCAGCGTATCTAGCGGGAGCACAGATACGCAGTATTTT. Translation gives CASSVSSGSTDTQYF.

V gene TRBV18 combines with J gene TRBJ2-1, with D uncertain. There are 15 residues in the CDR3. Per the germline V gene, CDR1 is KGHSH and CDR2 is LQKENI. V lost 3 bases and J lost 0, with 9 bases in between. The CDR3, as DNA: TGTGCCAGCTCACCGGGCACCCTCTCCTACAATGAGCAGTTCTTC. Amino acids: CASSPGTLSYNEQFF. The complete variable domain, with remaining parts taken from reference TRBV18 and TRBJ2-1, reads NAGVMQNPRHLVRRRGQEARLRCSPMKGHSHVYWYRQLPEEGLKFMVYLQKENIIDESGMPKERFSAEFPKEGPSILRIQQVVRGDSAAYFCASSPGTLSYNEQFFGPGTRLTVL.